Listed below are T cell receptor beta chains from one sample, sequenced in a study of CD8 T cells in Susac syndrome. Each CDR3 protein is one row after TCRdb ran MiXCR on the immunoSEQ multiplex PCR reads. The profile shows about 130,000 distinct CDR3 sequences, 75% to 90% of them singletons. The specimen sequenced was CD8+ T cells from PBMCs. Every receptor here comes from a human donor with multiple sclerosis. Each CDR3 is given with its conserved first and last residue. The D gene is left open where the match is weak. Clone size is given for some rows only: seen once, a few or many times, or a class if the clone is expanded.

j_call | clone_size | v_call | d_call | cdr3_aa | cdr3_nt
TRBJ2-1 | - | TRBV5-1 | - | CASSFGLALNNEQFF | TGCGCCAGCAGCTTTGGGCTAGCGCTGAACAATGAGCAGTTCTTC
TRBJ1-1 | - | TRBV6-2/TRBV6-3 | - | CASSYSGSENTEAFF | TGTGCCAGCAGTTACTCGGGTTCGGAGAACACTGAAGCTTTCTTT
TRBJ1-1 | - | TRBV20-1 | TRBD1 | CSARLGTGVILNTEAFF | TGCAGTGCTAGGCTCGGGACAGGGGTTATTTTAAACACTGAAGCTTTCTTT
TRBJ1-2 | - | TRBV20-1 | TRBD1 | CSAGGDREGFYGYTF | TGCAGTGCTGGGGGGGACAGGGAGGGTTTCTATGGCTACACCTTC
TRBJ2-5 | - | TRBV7-8 | TRBD2 | CASSSPETSGRAYWETQYF | TGTGCCAGCAGCTCCCCGGAAACTAGCGGGAGGGCCTATTGGGAGACCCAGTACTTC
TRBJ2-3 | - | TRBV2 | TRBD1 | CASSDATGGTDTQYF | TGTGCCAGCAGTGACGCGACAGGGGGCACAGATACGCAGTATTTT
TRBJ1-1 | - | TRBV5-4 | - | CASSFTGSDTEAFF | TGTGCCAGCAGCTTTACAGGGTCGGACACTGAAGCTTTCTTT
TRBJ1-1 | - | TRBV13 | TRBD1 | CASSPGQGSFTEAFF | TGTGCCAGCAGCCCCGGACAGGGGTCGTTCACTGAAGCTTTCTTT
TRBJ2-3 | once | TRBV6-5 | - | CASSYSPPEGTDTQYF | TGTGCCAGCAGTTACTCACCCCCGGAAGGCACAGATACGCAGTATTTT
TRBJ1-2 | - | TRBV6-5 | - | CASSYTPNYGYTF | TGTGCCAGCAGTTATACACCAAACTATGGCTACACCTTC
TRBJ2-1 | - | TRBV7-2 | - | CASSLRSGKSSYNEQFF | TGTGCCAGCAGCTTAAGAAGCGGAAAAAGCTCCTACAATGAGCAGTTCTTC
TRBJ2-3 | - | TRBV11-3 | TRBD1 | CASSLLGGSTDTQYF | TGTGCCAGCAGCCTTCTAGGGGGCAGCACAGATACGCAGTATTTT
TRBJ2-1 | - | TRBV28 | - | CASSFARGISEQFF | TGTGCCAGCAGTTTTGCTCGGGGTATCAGTGAGCAGTTCTTC
TRBJ2-5 | - | TRBV7-8 | TRBD2 | CASSLGYASGGKAQYF | TGTGCCAGCAGCTTAGGTTATGCTAGCGGGGGGAAGGCCCAGTACTTC
TRBJ2-1 | few | TRBV3-1 | - | CASSQPGLYNEQFF | TGTGCCAGCAGCCAACCCGGTCTCTACAATGAGCAGTTCTTC
TRBJ1-5 | - | TRBV24-1 | - | CATTGDGDQPQHF | TGTGCCACCACAGGGGATGGGGATCAGCCCCAGCATTTT
TRBJ2-5 | few | TRBV19 | TRBD1 | CASSMGQGGGETQYF | TGTGCCAGTAGTATGGGACAGGGTGGTGGGGAGACCCAGTACTTC
TRBJ2-1 | - | TRBV5-1 | TRBD2 | CASSLDSGSISHEQFF | TGCGCCAGCAGCTTGGATAGCGGGAGTATCTCCCATGAGCAGTTCTTC
TRBJ1-2 | few | TRBV5-1 | TRBD1 | CASSQGQGEFFYGYTF | TGCGCCAGCAGCCAAGGACAGGGGGAGTTCTTCTATGGCTACACCTTC
TRBJ2-1 | - | TRBV13 | - | CASSSYANEQFF | TGTGCCAGCAGCTCATACGCAAATGAGCAGTTCTTC
TRBJ2-1 | - | TRBV5-6 | - | CASSSPGLNEQFF | TGTGCCAGCAGTTCTCCGGGTCTCAATGAGCAGTTCTTC
TRBJ1-2 | once | TRBV19 | - | CAVRGGDDTYGYTF | TGTGCCGTACGTGGGGGGGATGACACCTATGGCTACACCTTC
TRBJ1-2 | - | TRBV19 | - | CASSGEYDYGYTF | TGTGCCAGTAGTGGGGAATACGACTATGGCTACACCTTC
TRBJ2-1 | - | TRBV12-3/TRBV12-4 | - | CASSLTQGGREQFF | TGTGCCAGCAGTTTGACCCAAGGCGGCCGTGAGCAGTTCTTC
TRBJ2-5 | few | TRBV6-1 | - | CASSDIETQYF | TGTGCCAGCAGTGACATAGAGACCCAGTACTTC
TRBJ1-2 | - | TRBV5-5 | - | CASSLWSNYGYTF | TGTGCCAGCAGCTTGTGGTCAAACTATGGCTACACCTTC
TRBJ2-7 | - | TRBV7-9 | - | CASSLLNYEQYF | TGTGCCAGCAGCCTTCTGAACTACGAGCAGTACTTC
TRBJ2-7 | - | TRBV4-1 | TRBD1 | CASSRDRSYEQYF | TGCGCCAGCAGTCGGGACAGGTCCTACGAGCAGTACTTC
TRBJ1-4 | - | TRBV25-1 | TRBD1 | CASSEFGQGFTNEKLFF | TGTGCCAGCAGTGAATTTGGACAGGGGTTTACTAATGAAAAACTGTTTTTT
TRBJ2-2 | - | TRBV5-4 | TRBD2 | CASSWVSGGETGELFF | TGTGCCAGCAGCTGGGTTAGCGGGGGAGAGACCGGGGAGCTGTTTTTT
TRBJ1-3 | once | TRBV29-1 | - | CSALPTGNTIYF | TGCAGCGCTCTACCTACTGGAAACACCATATATTTT
TRBJ1-2 | - | TRBV4-1 | TRBD1 | CASSQRTGGKANYGYTF | TGCGCCAGCAGCCAGAGGACAGGGGGAAAAGCTAACTATGGCTACACCTTC
TRBJ2-1 | - | TRBV27 | - | CASSLGQWFEQFF | TGTGCCAGCAGTTTGGGACAATGGTTTGAGCAGTTCTTC
TRBJ1-2 | - | TRBV12-3/TRBV12-4 | TRBD1 | CASSLDRDGYTF | TGTGCCAGCAGCTTGGACAGGGACGGCTACACCTTC
TRBJ2-1 | - | TRBV19 | - | CASSWDPNPYNEQFF | TGTGCCAGTAGCTGGGACCCCAACCCCTACAATGAGCAGTTCTTC
TRBJ1-5 | - | TRBV19 | - | CASSQYTGPQPQHF | TGTGCCAGTAGCCAGTATACAGGCCCGCAGCCCCAGCATTTT
TRBJ1-6 | - | TRBV11-2 | - | CASSLGPQLYNSPLHF | TGTGCCAGCAGCTTAGGACCACAGTTGTATAATTCACCCCTCCACTTT
TRBJ1-5 | - | TRBV28 | - | CASSFPTANQPQHF | TGTGCCAGCAGTTTTCCGACAGCGAATCAGCCCCAGCATTTT
TRBJ1-1 | - | TRBV27 | TRBD1 | CASSPGTGTKAFF | TGTGCCAGCAGCCCCGGGACAGGCACTAAAGCTTTCTTT
TRBJ1-2 | - | TRBV12-3/TRBV12-4 | - | CASIIEGLQSNYGYTF | TGTGCCAGCATAATCGAAGGCCTACAATCTAACTATGGCTACACCTTC
TRBJ1-1 | - | TRBV9 | - | CASSALQGTEAFF | TGTGCCAGCAGCGCCCTTCAGGGGACTGAGGCTTTCTTT
TRBJ1-1 | - | TRBV27 | - | CASSLSPGSGNTEAFF | TGTGCCAGCAGTTTATCGCCAGGGTCGGGAAACACTGAAGCTTTCTTT
TRBJ2-6 | - | TRBV5-5 | - | CASSLGAVSGANVLTF | TGTGCCAGCAGCTTGGGGGCGGTCTCTGGGGCCAACGTCCTGACTTTC
TRBJ1-6 | - | TRBV7-6 | TRBD1 | CASSPGDRGYSPLHF | TGTGCCAGCAGCCCGGGGGACAGGGGCTATTCACCCCTCCACTTT
TRBJ2-7 | few | TRBV11-2 | - | CASSSISYEQYF | TGTGCCAGCAGCTCAATCTCCTACGAGCAGTACTTC
TRBJ1-2 | - | TRBV6-5 | - | CASSYSGANYGYTF | TGTGCCAGCAGTTACTCGGGAGCTAACTATGGCTACACCTTC
TRBJ2-7 | - | TRBV7-9 | TRBD1 | CASSSLNRGNYSYEQYF | TGTGCCAGCAGCTCACTAAACAGGGGAAATTACTCCTACGAGCAGTACTTC
TRBJ2-5 | - | TRBV2 | TRBD1 | CASSGGQGQETQYF | TGTGCCAGCAGTGGAGGACAGGGGCAAGAGACCCAGTACTTC
TRBJ2-7 | once | TRBV27 | - | CASSWSGDYEQYF | TGTGCCAGCAGTTGGTCAGGGGACTACGAGCAGTACTTC
TRBJ2-2 | - | TRBV6-2/TRBV6-3 | - | CASSEQTVNTGELFF | TGTGCCAGCAGCGAGCAGACAGTGAACACCGGGGAGCTGTTTTTT